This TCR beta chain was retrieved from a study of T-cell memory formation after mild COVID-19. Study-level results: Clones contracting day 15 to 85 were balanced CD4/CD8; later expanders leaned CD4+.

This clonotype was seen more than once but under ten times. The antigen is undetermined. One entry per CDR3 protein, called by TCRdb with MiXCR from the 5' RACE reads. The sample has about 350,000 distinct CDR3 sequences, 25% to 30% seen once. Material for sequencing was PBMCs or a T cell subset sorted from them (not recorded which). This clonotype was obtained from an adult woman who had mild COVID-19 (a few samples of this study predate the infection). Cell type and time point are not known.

CDR3 amino acids: CSGRGLTGELFF. DNA for the CDR3: TGCAGCGGCCGGGGTCTTACCGGGGAGCTGTTTTTT. The chain recombines TRBV29-1 with TRBJ2-2; D may be TRBD2 (5 bases). Germline assignment: CDR1 SQVTM and CDR2 ANQGSEA. V lost 7 bases to trimming and J lost 5 bases, with 11 bases between them. The CDR3 has 12 amino acids.